The 20 T cell receptor beta chains given below trace back to one sample, sequenced in a study of OX40 agonist ivuxolimab in advanced cancers. The protocol was immunoSEQ multiplex PCR, while the TCRdb copy is restricted to in-frame clones and leaves out a portion. The sample lists roughly 93,000 clones, about 92% occurring once. The source material was CD4+ or CD8+ T cells sorted from blood, sampled in a trial of the OX40 agonist ivuxolimab. These receptors all stem from an adult with an advanced solid tumor such as melanoma, head and neck, liver or kidney cancer.

The rearrangement joins TRBV30 to TRBJ2-3; D ambiguous. V lost 1 base and J 7 bases, leaving 12 bases between the germline ends. The CDR3 has 13 amino acids. The germline V gene encodes CDR1 GTSNPN and CDR2 SVGIG (reference sequence). The CDR3 nucleotides are TGTGCCTGGAGTGGACCTATAGGGAATACGCAGTATTTT. It translates to CAWSGPIGNTQYF.

DNA for the CDR3: TGTGCCAGCAGCTTAGAGGGCGGGACCTCCTACGAGCAGTACTTC. Translated, it gives CASSLEGGTSYEQYF. The J gene is TRBJ2-7, the V gene TRBV11-2; tentative D call: TRBD2 (6 bases). Per the germline V gene, CDR1 is SGHAT and CDR2 is FQNNGV. CDR3 length: 15 residues. V was cut by 0 bases and J by 0 bases, with 9 bases left in between.

The gene calls are TRBV9 and TRBJ1-1; 11 bases are a match to TRBD1. J gave up 5 bases and V 0 bases, and 3 bases lay outside the gene matches. Germline-derived CDR1 and CDR2 are SGDLS and YYNGEE. The CDR3 totals 15 residues. The CDR3, as DNA: TGTGCCAGCAGCGTAGGGACAGGGGGCGGGACTGAAGCTTTCTTT. This translates into CASSVGTGGGTEAFF.

The V and J genes are TRBV5-4 and TRBJ2-5, with 15 bases fitting TRBD2. J was trimmed by 2 bases and V by 4 bases; bases with no gene match: 3. This CDR3 is 16 amino acids long. Germline-derived CDR1 and CDR2 are SGHNT and YYREEE (reference sequence). CDR3: CASSQGLAGGQETQYF. Written as DNA, the CDR3 is TGTGCCAGCAGCCAAGGACTAGCGGGGGGGCAAGAGACCCAGTACTTC.

This sequence joins TRBV6-1 and TRBJ2-5; D gene uncertain. Germline loops: CDR1 MNHNS, CDR2 SASEGT. V lost 6 bases, J lost 4 bases, and 9 bases lay in between. This CDR3 is built from 12 residues. The chain's CDR3 is CASRSSAETQYF. CDR3 nucleotides: TGTGCCAGCAGATCCTCGGCAGAGACCCAGTACTTC.

This clone was counted once. The chain uses TRBV18 and TRBJ2-3; 11 positions match TRBD2. CDR3 size: 18 residues. Per the germline V gene, CDR1 is KGHSH and CDR2 is LQKENI. The J segment lost 0 bases and the V segment lost 5 bases, leaving 10 bases of the junction unmatched. The CDR3 region is CASSRLPLAGGSTDTQYF. In DNA form, the CDR3 reads TGTGCCAGCTCAAGGTTGCCGCTAGCGGGAGGTAGCACAGATACGCAGTATTTT.

The J gene is TRBJ1-2, the V gene TRBV15; 8 positions match TRBD1. V was pared by 1 base and J by 10 bases, with 8 bases of the junction left unmatched. CDR3 length: 14 residues. Germline V CDR1 and CDR2: LNHNV, YYDKDF (reference sequence). The CDR3: CATSRGDRGGFYTF. The CDR3 DNA is TGTGCCACCAGCAGAGGAGACAGGGGCGGATTCTACACCTTC.

This clone was observed a single time. The V gene is TRBV30, the J gene TRBJ2-2; TRBD1 is a possible D gene (6 bases). This CDR3 has 15 residues. The V end lost 0 bases, the J end lost 1 base, and 9 bases lay between the germline ends. Looked up from germline, CDR1 is GTSNPN and CDR2 is SVGIG (reference sequence). The CDR3 protein is CAWSVGTWNTGELFF. The CDR3 coding sequence is TGTGCCTGGAGTGTCGGGACATGGAACACCGGGGAGCTGTTTTTT.

The chain joins TRBV4-2 to TRBJ1-4; D may be TRBD1 (6 bases). This CDR3 contains 17 residues. Trimming pared 0 bases from V and 3 bases from J, leaving 14 bases between. The germline V gene has CDR1 LGHNA and CDR2 YNFKEQ. For the CDR3, the DNA is TGTGCCAGCAGCCAAGATGGGTCCAGGGGCGCTAATGAAAAACTGTTTTTT. Translation: CASSQDGSRGANEKLFF.

The rearrangement joins TRBV7-2 to TRBJ1-4, with 8 positions matching TRBD1. This CDR3 contains 15 residues. V shed 5 bases and J 1 base; nucleotides not matched to a gene: 3. The germline V gene has CDR1 SGHTA and CDR2 FQGNSA. The CDR3, as DNA: TGTGCCAGCAGCAGACAGGGGTTAACTAATGAAAAACTGTTTTTT. This sequence encodes CASSRQGLTNEKLFF. Looking up the rest from reference TRBV7-2 and TRBJ1-4 gives the full variable domain: GAGVSQSPSNKVTEKGKDVELRCDPISGHTALYWYRQSLGQGLEFLIYFQGNSAPDKSGLPSDRFSAERTGGSVSTLTIQRTQQEDSAVYLCASSRQGLTNEKLFFGSGTQLSVL.

V gene TRBV7-8 combines with J gene TRBJ2-7, with 10 bases that match TRBD2. Losses at the gene ends were 5 bases for V and 7 bases for J; bases not matched to a gene: 8. The germline CDR1 and CDR2 sequences are SGHVS and FQNEAQ. The CDR3 has 14 residues. The CDR3 DNA is TGTGCCAGCAGCCCAGCGGGAGGGACTGGTGAGCAGTACTTC. Encoded protein: CASSPAGGTGEQYF.

The rearrangement joins TRBV15 to TRBJ2-7; a weak D match, TRBD1 (5 bases). V shed 0 bases and J shed 3 bases, with 9 bases lying between them. Looked up from germline, CDR1 is LNHNV and CDR2 is YYDKDF (reference sequence). There are 14 residues in the CDR3. Written as DNA, the CDR3 is TGTGCCACCAGCAGAGATCCCGACAGCTACGAGCAGTACTTC. This sequence encodes CATSRDPDSYEQYF.

The chain has TRBV19 and TRBJ1-1; 7 bases align to TRBD1. The CDR3 is 14 residues long. Trimming took 2 bases from V and 1 from J; bases not matched to a gene: 1. The germline gives CDR1 LNHDA, CDR2 SQIVND (reference sequence). The CDR3 spells CASSINRGNTEAFF. In nucleotides, the CDR3 is TGTGCCAGTAGTATAAACAGGGGGAACACTGAAGCTTTCTTT.

The V and J genes are TRBV6-1 and TRBJ1-2; no firm D call. V lost 6 bases and J lost 8, with 13 bases in between. The CDR3 sequence is 12 residues long. Germline V lookup: CDR1 MNHNS, CDR2 SASEGT. The CDR3 coding sequence is TGTGCCAGCAGCCGGGCCACTGGGGGCTACACCTTC. Protein: CASSRATGGYTF.

This clone was recorded a few times. The J gene is TRBJ2-3, the V gene TRBV5-4; 15 bases match TRBD2. The J segment lost 5 bases and the V segment lost 0 bases, leaving 4 bases of the junction unmatched. The CDR3 length is 17 residues. Germline V gene lookup returns CDR1 SGHNT and CDR2 YYREEE (reference sequence). The CDR3 region has the DNA TGTGCCAGCAGCTTGGGGACTAGCGGGGGGGCAGGAGATACGCAGTATTTT. Translating it yields CASSLGTSGGAGDTQYF.

The chain recombines TRBV29-1 with TRBJ2-7; 10 nucleotides agree with TRBD1. The germline V gene has CDR1 SQVTM and CDR2 ANQGSEA. This CDR3 region has 15 residues. V gave up 5 bases and J gave up 6 bases; unmatched junction bases: 13. CDR3 bases: TGCAGCGTTCTCCCGGGGGGGACAGGGGTCCCCGAGCAGTACTTC. Its protein is CSVLPGGTGVPEQYF.

V and J are TRBV25-1 and TRBJ2-5; D may be TRBD1 (6 bases). This CDR3 region has 14 residues. The V end lost 2 bases, the J end lost 5 bases, and 12 bases lay between the germline ends. The germline V gene encodes CDR1 MGHDK and CDR2 SYGVNS. Here the CDR3 reads CASSEQTRGETQYF. CDR3 nucleotides: TGTGCCAGCAGTGAACAGACGAGGGGGGAGACCCAGTACTTC.

The chain joins TRBV2 to TRBJ1-1; possible D gene TRBD1, 5 bases. The germline V gene encodes CDR1 SNHLY and CDR2 FYNNEI. The germline V and J ends were trimmed by 6 bases and 5 bases, with 19 bases remaining between them. This CDR3 is built from 15 residues. In DNA form, the CDR3 reads TGTGCCAGCAGGGGGGGTATGGTGAGAAGGACTGAAGCTTTCTTT. The encoded protein is CASRGGMVRRTEAFF.

This clone was counted between two and nine times. Other DNA sequences in this sample translate to the same CDR3. The rearrangement uses TRBV6-1 and TRBJ1-2, with D uncertain. Trimming took off 7 bases at V and 8 bases at J, with 20 bases between the two ends. Germline CDR1 reads MNHNS; CDR2 reads SASEGT. This CDR3 has 14 residues. The CDR3 is CASNPGSRLGGYTF. The CDR3 nucleotides are TGTGCCAGCAACCCCGGGTCCCGCCTTGGGGGCTACACCTTC.

This clone appeared once. The chain has TRBV19 and TRBJ1-2, with 7 bases that match TRBD1. CDR3 length equals 13 residues. V dropped 7 bases and J dropped 8; count of bases not matched to a gene: 10. Germline V lookup: CDR1 LNHDA, CDR2 SQIVND (reference sequence). CDR3 nucleotides: TGTGCCAGTACCGAAGCGGCAGGGGGAGGCTACACCTTC. This sequence encodes CASTEAAGGGYTF.